The clone carrying this TCR beta chain has more than one count but fewer than ten. The sample providers were healthy Caucasian people from Russia, aged about 6 to 95. It was about 10 milliliters of peripheral blood that were drawn from each donor. The sample belongs to a study of blood T cells in healthy people across ages. Primed by a sample-barcoded 5' primer and a J-beta primer mix, a second PCR proceeded for about 6 to 11 cycles. TCRdb recomputed calls from the 5' RACE reads with MiXCR, one row per CDR3 protein. Of around 820,000 distinct CDR3 sequences in the sample, approximately 25% were seen once. CDR1 is MNHEY and CDR2 is SMNVEV in the germline V gene (reference sequence). V was pared by 4 bases and J by 8 bases, with 15 bases between. There are 14 residues in the CDR3. The sample also formed part of further work on T cells of mothers and their children. That paper states: Slightly higher but non-significant overlap marked related mother-child pairs versus unrelated pairs.

The sequence came from a boy younger than 18 in good health. The chain uses TRBV27 and TRBJ2-1; a weak D match, TRBD2 (6 bases). The sequencing input was blood. The CDR3 region has the DNA TGTGCCAGCAGTTGGTCGGCTAGCGCCCATGAGCAGTTCTTC. This gives the protein CASSWSASAHEQFF.